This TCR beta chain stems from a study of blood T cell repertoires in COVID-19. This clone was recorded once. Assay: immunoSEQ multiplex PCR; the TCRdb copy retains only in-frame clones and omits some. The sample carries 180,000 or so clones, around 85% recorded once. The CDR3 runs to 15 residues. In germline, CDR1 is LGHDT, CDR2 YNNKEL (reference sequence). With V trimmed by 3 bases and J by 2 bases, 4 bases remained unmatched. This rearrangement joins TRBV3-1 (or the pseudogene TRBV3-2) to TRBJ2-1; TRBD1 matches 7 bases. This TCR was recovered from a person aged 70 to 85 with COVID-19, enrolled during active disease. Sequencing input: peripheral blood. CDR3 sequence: CASSQTGITYNEQFF. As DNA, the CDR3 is TGTGCCAGCAGCCAGACAGGGATAACCTACAATGAGCAGTTCTTC.